The 21 T cell receptor beta chains given below trace back to one sample, sequenced in a study of blood T cell repertoires in COVID-19. Assay used: immunoSEQ multiplex PCR; TCRdb lists only in-frame clones, some missing. The sample has roughly 90,000 clones; roughly 85% are singletons. Sequences were obtained from peripheral blood. Receptors were obtained from a human donor in a cohort sampled during active COVID-19.

This chain links TRBV18 with TRBJ2-2, with 12 bases that match TRBD2. Germline CDR1 KGHSH, CDR2 LQKENI. Unmatched junction bases numbered 10, after V lost 2 bases and J lost 6 bases. The CDR3 runs 18 residues. The CDR3 here is CASSPGTSGLAFAGELFF. The CDR3 DNA reads as TGTGCCAGCTCACCAGGGACTAGCGGGCTTGCGTTTGCCGGGGAGCTGTTTTTT.

The chain recombines TRBV18 with TRBJ1-6, with 7 nucleotides matching TRBD1. In germline, CDR1 is KGHSH, CDR2 LQKENI. The CDR3 totals 14 residues. With V trimmed by 4 bases and J by 9 bases, 6 bases remained unmatched. CDR3 region: CASSLDRVGSPLHF. DNA of the CDR3: TGTGCCAGCTCACTCGACAGGGTGGGTTCACCCCTCCACTTT.

This clone was seen just once. This chain connects TRBV24-1 to TRBJ1-4, with D unresolved. CDR1 KGHDR and CDR2 SFDVKD come from the germline V gene. V was pared by 2 bases and J by 7 bases, with 7 bases between. The CDR3 has 13 residues. CDR3 in amino acids: CATSDSGFEKLFF. DNA of the CDR3: TGTGCCACCAGTGATTCAGGTTTTGAAAAACTGTTTTTT.

A word on this clone: A much larger clone differs from this one at a single base, so this may be a read error. Within the sample, other DNA sequences also encode this same CDR3. The gene calls are TRBV13 and TRBJ1-5; tentative D call: TRBD1 (5 bases). Germline CDR1 is PRHDT and CDR2 is FYEKMQ (reference sequence). There are 16 residues in the CDR3. The ends were cut back, 0 bases at V and 7 bases at J, with 16 bases in the middle. This chain's CDR3 is CASSLGQGAEGQPQHF. The CDR3 bases are TGTGCCAGCAGCTTAGGACAAGGGGCGGAGGGACAGCCCCAGCATTTT.

CDR3 region: CASSLGWENTYEQYF. The CDR3 bases are TGCGCCAGCAGCTTGGGGTGGGAGAATACCTACGAGCAGTACTTC. This chain connects TRBV5-1 to TRBJ2-7, with D maybe TRBD2 (5 bases). V lost 0 bases and J lost 2, with 12 bases in between. CDR3 size: 15 residues. Germline V gene lookup returns CDR1 SGHRS and CDR2 YFSETQ.

V usage is TRBV5-4 and J usage is TRBJ2-1; possibly TRBD1 for D (6 bases). In germline, CDR1 is SGHNT, CDR2 YYREEE (reference sequence). Trimming took 3 bases from V and 1 from J, leaving 11 bases between them. This CDR3 contains 15 residues. CDR3 residues: CASSSGVGSYNEQFF. DNA of the CDR3: TGTGCCAGCAGCTCAGGGGTGGGATCCTACAATGAGCAGTTCTTC.

V usage is TRBV11-3 and J usage is TRBJ1-3; 9 nucleotides agree with TRBD1. The CDR3 is 16 amino acids. With V trimmed by 4 bases and J by 4 bases, 8 bases remained unmatched. Germline CDR1 is SGHNT and CDR2 is YENEEA. The CDR3 DNA sequence: TGTGCCAGCAGCTACCCCGGGACAGGGTTCGGAAACACCATATATTTT. It is translated as CASSYPGTGFGNTIYF. The variable domain in full, with the rest retrieved from reference TRBV11-3 and TRBJ1-3, is EAGVVQSPRYKIIEKKQPVAFWCNPISGHNTLYWYLQNLGQGPELLIRYENEEAVDDSQLPKDRFSAERLKGVDSTLKIQPAELGDSAVYLCASSYPGTGFGNTIYFGEGSWLTVV.

Here the CDR3 DNA reads TGTGCCAGCTCACCTTTCGGCAGGACAGATGAAAAACTGTTTTTT. Amino acids: CASSPFGRTDEKLFF. V and J are TRBV18 and TRBJ1-4, with D possibly TRBD1 on 6 matching bases. Germline V CDR1 and CDR2: KGHSH, LQKENI. Trimming cost V 3 bases and J 6 bases, with 14 bases left between them. The CDR3 is made up of 15 amino acids.

The V call is TRBV7-9, the J call TRBJ2-1, with 10 bases identical to TRBD2. The CDR3 totals 16 residues. Germline values: CDR1 SEHNR, CDR2 FQNEAQ (reference sequence). The J segment lost 10 bases and the V segment lost 1 base, leaving 10 bases of the junction unmatched. The DNA for the CDR3 is TGTGCCAGCAGCTTAGGCCTAGCGGGAGATTCCCGGGAGCAGTTCTTC. As protein: CASSLGLAGDSREQFF.

This clone appeared once. The genes are TRBV19 and TRBJ2-5; 7 positions agree with TRBD1. Germline CDR1 LNHDA, CDR2 SQIVND (reference sequence). V lost 6 bases to trimming and J lost 4 bases; unmatched junction nucleotides: 8. The CDR3 covers 14 residues. CDR3 nucleotide sequence: TGTGCCAGTAGACGTGACAGGGATGGAGAGACCCAGTACTTC. Encoded protein: CASRRDRDGETQYF.

This chain connects TRBV6-1 to TRBJ1-1; D is unclear. Trimming cost V 2 bases and J 0 bases, with 7 bases left between them. Germline V CDR1 and CDR2: MNHNS, SASEGT. This CDR3 has 14 residues. The CDR3 DNA reads TGTGCCAGCAGTGAATCCCTTCTGAACACTGAAGCTTTCTTT. Translated, it gives CASSESLLNTEAFF.

The CDR3 here is CSVERQGATGQFF. In nucleotides, the CDR3 is TGCAGCGTTGAACGACAGGGGGCGACGGGGCAGTTCTTC. The gene calls are TRBV29-1 and TRBJ2-1, with TRBD1 matching over 10 bases. The V gene end was trimmed by 2 bases and the J gene end by 12 bases; junction bases not matched to a gene: 7. The CDR3 spans 13 residues. Germline values: CDR1 SQVTM, CDR2 ANQGSEA.

The rearrangement links TRBV6-2 or TRBV6-3 to TRBJ2-2; 10 bases map to TRBD1. The junction had 5 bases not matched to a gene; V was cut back by 4 bases and J by 6 bases. Germline CDR1 MNHEY, CDR2 SVGEGT. CDR3 length: 15 residues. CDR3 nucleotide sequence: TGTGCCAGCAGTTTGGGACAGGGGTGGGCCGGGGAGCTGTTTTTT. This gives the protein CASSLGQGWAGELFF.

The chain joins TRBV28 to TRBJ1-6; D is unclear. The V gene lost 3 bases and the J gene lost 7 bases, with 4 bases spanning the gap. The germline V gene encodes CDR1 MDHEN and CDR2 SYDVKM. There are 12 residues in the CDR3. The CDR3 reads CASSLGNSPLHF. The DNA for the CDR3 is TGTGCCAGCAGTTTGGGCAATTCACCCCTCCACTTT.

The V gene is TRBV5-1, the J gene TRBJ2-5; tentative D call: TRBD1 (6 bases). This CDR3 comprises 14 residues. CDR1 SGHRS and CDR2 YFSETQ come from the germline V gene. V was shortened by 0 bases and J by 3 bases, with 9 bases between the two germline ends. CDR3 nucleotide sequence: TGCGCCAGCAGCTTGGGGACAGTAAAAGAGACCCAGTACTTC. It yields the protein CASSLGTVKETQYF.

This chain connects TRBV1 to TRBJ2-5; the table's D gene call, TRBD2, was not cross checked with the DNA. TRBV1 corresponds to a pseudogene. This CDR3 comprises 16 residues. DNA of the CDR3: TGCACCAGCAGCCAAGATCGCGGGCCTAGGCAAGAGACCCAGTACTTC. It encodes CTSSQDRGPRQETQYF.

V usage is TRBV7-8 and J usage is TRBJ2-2, with 8 bases lining up with TRBD1. V shed 1 base, J shed 1 base, and the junction held 5 bases outside the gene matches. The CDR3 extends over 17 amino acids. In germline, CDR1 is SGHVS, CDR2 FQNEAQ. CDR3 residues: CASSLEDRAWNTGELFF. CDR3 sequence (DNA): TGTGCCAGCAGCTTAGAGGACAGGGCGTGGAACACCGGGGAGCTGTTTTTT.

The chain joins TRBV11-2 to TRBJ2-2; D not certain. V was trimmed by 5 bases and J by 4 bases, leaving 8 bases between them. The CDR3 runs 13 residues. From germline, CDR1 is SGHAT and CDR2 FQNNGV. The CDR3 protein is CASSQTGTGELFF. In DNA, the CDR3 is TGTGCCAGCAGCCAAACGGGCACCGGGGAGCTGTTTTTT.

The CDR3 reads CASSDRGFYGYTF. The CDR3 DNA follows: TGTGCCAGCAGCGACAGGGGTTTTTATGGCTACACCTTC. V usage is TRBV9 and J usage is TRBJ1-2; 7 nucleotides align to TRBD1. Germline V gives CDR1 SGDLS, CDR2 YYNGEE. The CDR3 runs 13 residues. V shed 3 bases, J shed 5 bases, and the junction held 4 bases outside the gene matches.

The chain recombines TRBV11-2 with TRBJ2-1; a possible D gene is TRBD2 (5 bases). Germline CDR1 and CDR2: SGHAT and FQNNGV. V shed 6 bases and J shed 10 bases, with 19 bases lying between them. The CDR3 consists of 14 residues. CDR3 coding DNA: TGTGCCAGCAGACGGAGCGGCTTTGGCAGGGAGCAGTTCTTC. Protein product: CASRRSGFGREQFF. Using reference TRBV11-2 and TRBJ2-1 for the parts outside the CDR3, the full variable domain is EAGVAQSPRYKIIEKRQSVAFWCNPISGHATLYWYQQILGQGPKLLIQFQNNGVVDDSQLPKDRFSAERLKGVDSTLKIQPAKLEDSAVYLCASRRSGFGREQFFGPGTRLTVL.

The chain is built from TRBV2 and TRBJ2-7, with 8 bases that match TRBD2. This CDR3 has 15 amino acids. CDR1 is SNHLY and CDR2 is FYNNEI in the germline V gene. V was clipped by 8 bases and J by 9 bases; unmatched bases: 18. The CDR3 region has the DNA TGTGCCAGCTACCGCGGGGCGGGGGGCTACGAGGGGCAGTACTTC. Residues: CASYRGAGGYEGQYF.